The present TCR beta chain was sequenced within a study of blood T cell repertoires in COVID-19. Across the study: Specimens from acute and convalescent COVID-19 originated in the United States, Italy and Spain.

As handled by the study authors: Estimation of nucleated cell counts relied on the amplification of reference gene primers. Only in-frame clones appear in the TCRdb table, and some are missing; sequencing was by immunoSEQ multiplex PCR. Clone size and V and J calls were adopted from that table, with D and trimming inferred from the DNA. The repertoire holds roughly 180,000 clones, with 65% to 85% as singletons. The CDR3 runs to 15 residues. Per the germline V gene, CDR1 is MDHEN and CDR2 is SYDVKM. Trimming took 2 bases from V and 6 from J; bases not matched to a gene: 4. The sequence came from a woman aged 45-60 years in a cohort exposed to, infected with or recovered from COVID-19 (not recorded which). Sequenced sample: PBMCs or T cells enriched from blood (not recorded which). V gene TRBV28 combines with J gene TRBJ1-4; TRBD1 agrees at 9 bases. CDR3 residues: CASSLTGTGHEKLFF. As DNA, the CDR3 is TGTGCCAGCAGTTTAACCGGGACAGGGCATGAAAAACTGTTTTTT. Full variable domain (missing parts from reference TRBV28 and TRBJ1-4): DVKVTQSSRYLVKRTGEKVFLECVQDMDHENMFWYRQDPGLGLRLIYFSYDVKMKEKGDIPEGYSVSREKKERFSLILESASTNQTSMYLCASSLTGTGHEKLFFGSGTQLSVL.